This T cell receptor (beta chain) appears in the sequencing data of a study of cytomegalovirus exposure and HLA in healthy donors. Study results and limitations: Analyzed later, association rates of TCRs varied across HLA loci, with DRB1 most and HLA-C fewest. Overall, around 150 TCR beta chains were annotated as cytomegalovirus-associated. The study assumed roughly uniform donor sequencing depth for presence/absence analyses. A later analysis linked a missense DCLRE1C variant to TCR beta V- and J-gene trimming.

The PCR made use of 60 Vbeta and 13 Jbeta primers. TCRdb keeps only in-frame clones here, not all; method: immunoSEQ multiplex PCR. The table includes roughly 110,000 clones, 70% to 80% detected once. Points on this clone: Its target is not known.

CDR1 and CDR2 from the germline V gene are SGHTA and FQGTGA. Trimming shortened V by 4 bases and J by 1 base, and 7 bases separated the two germline ends. CDR3 length: 13 residues. What was sequenced was PBMCs. The clonotype comes from a woman aged 18-35 years in good health and CMV-seropositive. This chain links TRBV7-3 with TRBJ1-1; D perhaps matches TRBD1 (6 bases). CDR3 in amino acids: CASSSGANTEAFF. CDR3 bases: TGTGCCAGCAGCTCAGGGGCGAACACTGAAGCTTTCTTT.